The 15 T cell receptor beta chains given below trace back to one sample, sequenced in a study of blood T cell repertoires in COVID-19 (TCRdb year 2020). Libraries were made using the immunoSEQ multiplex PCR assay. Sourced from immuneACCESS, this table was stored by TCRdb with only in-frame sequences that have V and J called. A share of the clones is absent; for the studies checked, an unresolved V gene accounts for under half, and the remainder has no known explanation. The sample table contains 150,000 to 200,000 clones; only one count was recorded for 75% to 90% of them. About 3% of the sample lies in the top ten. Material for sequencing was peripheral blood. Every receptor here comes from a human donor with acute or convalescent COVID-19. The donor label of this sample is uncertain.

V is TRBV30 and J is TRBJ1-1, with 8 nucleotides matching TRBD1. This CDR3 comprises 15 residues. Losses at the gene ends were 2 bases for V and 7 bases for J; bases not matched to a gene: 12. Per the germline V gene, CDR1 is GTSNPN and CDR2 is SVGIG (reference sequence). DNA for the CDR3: TGTGCCTGGAGTATCACCCTCGCCGGACAGGGTGAAGCTTTCTTT. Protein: CAWSITLAGQGEAFF.

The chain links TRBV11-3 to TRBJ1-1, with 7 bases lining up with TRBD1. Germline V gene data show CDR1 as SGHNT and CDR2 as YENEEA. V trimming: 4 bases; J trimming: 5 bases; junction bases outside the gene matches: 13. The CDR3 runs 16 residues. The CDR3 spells CASSSPSPTGRTEAFF. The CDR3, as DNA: TGTGCCAGCAGCTCACCCTCCCCGACAGGGAGGACTGAAGCTTTCTTT.

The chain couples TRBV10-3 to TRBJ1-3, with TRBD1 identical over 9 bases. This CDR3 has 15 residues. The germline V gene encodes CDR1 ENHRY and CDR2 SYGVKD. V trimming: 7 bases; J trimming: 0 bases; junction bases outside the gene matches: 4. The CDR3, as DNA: TGTGCCATCACTAGGGGACAGGGCTCTGGAAACACCATATATTTT. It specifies CAITRGQGSGNTIYF.

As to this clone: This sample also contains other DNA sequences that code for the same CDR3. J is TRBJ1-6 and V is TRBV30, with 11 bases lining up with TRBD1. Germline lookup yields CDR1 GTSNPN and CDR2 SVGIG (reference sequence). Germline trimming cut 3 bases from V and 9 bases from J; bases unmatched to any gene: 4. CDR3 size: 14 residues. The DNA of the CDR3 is TGTGCCTGGAGATCCGGGACAGGGGGTTCACCCCTCCACTTT. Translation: CAWRSGTGGSPLHF.

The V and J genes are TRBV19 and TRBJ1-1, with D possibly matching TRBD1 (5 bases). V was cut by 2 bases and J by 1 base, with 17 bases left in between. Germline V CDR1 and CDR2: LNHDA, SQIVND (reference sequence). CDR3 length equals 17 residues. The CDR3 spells CASSILQGQASNTEAFF. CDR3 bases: TGTGCCAGTAGTATATTGCAGGGCCAGGCGTCGAACACTGAAGCTTTCTTT.

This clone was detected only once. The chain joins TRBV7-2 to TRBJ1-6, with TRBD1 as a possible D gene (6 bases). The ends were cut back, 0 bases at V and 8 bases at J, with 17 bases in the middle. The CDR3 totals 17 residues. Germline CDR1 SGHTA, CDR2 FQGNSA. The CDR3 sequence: CASSLAPQQGRDSPLHF. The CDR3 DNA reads TGTGCCAGCAGCTTAGCGCCCCAGCAGGGGAGGGATTCACCCCTCCACTTT.

The CDR3 protein is CAWEDRAGELFF. The CDR3 nucleotides read TGTGCCTGGGAGGACAGGGCCGGGGAGCTGTTTTTT. V and J are TRBV30 and TRBJ2-2, with 8 positions matching TRBD1. Per germline, CDR1 GTSNPN and CDR2 SVGIG (reference sequence). There are 12 residues in the CDR3. V gave up 5 bases and J gave up 6 bases; unmatched junction bases: 2.

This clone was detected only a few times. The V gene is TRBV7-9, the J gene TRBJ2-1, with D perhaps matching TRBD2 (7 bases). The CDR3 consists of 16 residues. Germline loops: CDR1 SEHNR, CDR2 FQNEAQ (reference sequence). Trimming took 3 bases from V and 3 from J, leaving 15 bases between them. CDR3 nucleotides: TGTGCCAGCAGCTTTAAGGGAGGGGGGGACTACAATGAGCAGTTCTTC. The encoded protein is CASSFKGGGDYNEQFF.

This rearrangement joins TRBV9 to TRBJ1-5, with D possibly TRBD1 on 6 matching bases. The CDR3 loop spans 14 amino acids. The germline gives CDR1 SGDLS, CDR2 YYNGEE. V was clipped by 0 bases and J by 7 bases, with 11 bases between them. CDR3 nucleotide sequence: TGTGCCAGCAGCGTAGACAGGGAGGGGCAGCCCCAGCATTTT. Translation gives CASSVDREGQPQHF.

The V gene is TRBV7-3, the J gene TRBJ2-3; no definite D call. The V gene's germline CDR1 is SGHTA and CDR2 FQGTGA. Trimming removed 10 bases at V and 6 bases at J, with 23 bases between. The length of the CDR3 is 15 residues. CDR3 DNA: TGTGCCACCGAGCCCCTGCCACGCCTCGAGGATACGCAGTATTTT. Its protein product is CATEPLPRLEDTQYF.

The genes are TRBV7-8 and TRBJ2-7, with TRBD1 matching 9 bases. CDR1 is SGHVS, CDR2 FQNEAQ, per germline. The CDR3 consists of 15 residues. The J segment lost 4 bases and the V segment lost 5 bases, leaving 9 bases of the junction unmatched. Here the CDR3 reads CASSLRQGVNYEQYF. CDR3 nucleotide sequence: TGTGCCAGCAGCCTAAGACAGGGGGTAAATTACGAGCAGTACTTC.

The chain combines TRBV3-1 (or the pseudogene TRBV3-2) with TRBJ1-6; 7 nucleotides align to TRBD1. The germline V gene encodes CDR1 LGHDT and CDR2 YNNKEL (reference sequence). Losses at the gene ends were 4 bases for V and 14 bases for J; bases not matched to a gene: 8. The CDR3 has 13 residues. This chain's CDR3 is CASSRGTVNTLHF. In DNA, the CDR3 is TGTGCCAGCAGCCGAGGGACAGTTAACACCCTCCACTTT.

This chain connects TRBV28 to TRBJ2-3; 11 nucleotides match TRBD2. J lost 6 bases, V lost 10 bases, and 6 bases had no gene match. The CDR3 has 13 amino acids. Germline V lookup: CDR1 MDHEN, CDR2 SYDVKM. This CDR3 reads CATLAGGFDTQYF. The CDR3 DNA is TGTGCCACCCTAGCGGGGGGTTTTGATACGCAGTATTTT.

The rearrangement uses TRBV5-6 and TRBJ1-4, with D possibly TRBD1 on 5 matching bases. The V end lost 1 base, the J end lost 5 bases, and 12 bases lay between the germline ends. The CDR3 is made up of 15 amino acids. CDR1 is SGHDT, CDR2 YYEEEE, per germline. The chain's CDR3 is CASSLSGGRNEKLFF. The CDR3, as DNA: TGTGCCAGCAGCTTGAGCGGGGGTCGAAATGAAAAACTGTTTTTT.

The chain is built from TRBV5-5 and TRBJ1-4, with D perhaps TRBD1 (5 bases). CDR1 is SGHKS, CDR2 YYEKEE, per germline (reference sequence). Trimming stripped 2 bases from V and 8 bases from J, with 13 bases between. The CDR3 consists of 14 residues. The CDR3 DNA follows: TGTGCCAGCAGCTTTTCCGGGGGTGGGGAAAAACTGTTTTTT. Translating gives CASSFSGGGEKLFF. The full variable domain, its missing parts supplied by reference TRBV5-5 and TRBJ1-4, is DAGVTQSPTHLIKTRGQQVTLRCSPISGHKSVSWYQQVLGQGPQFIFQYYEKEERGRGNFPDRFSARQFPNYSSELNVNALLLGDSALYLCASSFSGGGEKLFFGSGTQLSVL.